Listed here are 18 T cell receptor beta chains from one sample, sequenced in a study of post-analysis software for immune sequencing data. Broader study findings: Controls had lower frequencies than patients of about 5 TRBV segments, which included TRBV5-6, TRBV5-1 and TRBV20-1.

What these receptors recognize is not known. Unique-molecular-identifier-tagged TCR beta cDNA libraries were used. TCRdb used MiXCR to reprocess the PCR reads, holding one entry per CDR3 protein. The table records fewer than 850,000 distinct CDR3 sequences, 25% to 30% of them present only once. The sequenced sample consisted of blood. The receptors shown here come from a girl aged 5 to 17 with multiple sclerosis.

The chain has TRBV20-1 and TRBJ2-4; 7 bases map to TRBD2. CDR3 length: 17 amino acids. Losses at the gene ends were 3 bases for V and 13 bases for J; bases not matched to a gene: 24. Germline CDR1 DFQATT, CDR2 SNEGSKA (reference sequence). The CDR3 loop reads CSARKSWGVPTGGEQYF. The DNA for the CDR3 is TGCAGTGCTAGGAAGTCTTGGGGGGTGCCAACGGGGGGTGAGCAGTACTTC.

V and J are TRBV24-1 and TRBJ2-3; perhaps TRBD1 as D (6 bases). The CDR3 loop spans 13 amino acids. Germline V lookup: CDR1 KGHDR, CDR2 SFDVKD. Trimming pared 4 bases from V and 7 bases from J, leaving 11 bases between. CDR3 in DNA: TGTGCCACCAGTGACCAGGGGAGCAATACGCAGTATTTT. Translating it yields CATSDQGSNTQYF.

The rearrangement uses TRBV27 and TRBJ2-1; D may be TRBD2 (6 bases). This CDR3 has 15 amino acids. Germline V lookup: CDR1 MNHEY, CDR2 SMNVEV (reference sequence). Trimming left V 6 bases short and J 5 bases short, with 17 bases between. Here the CDR3 reads CASSLRDWENNEQFF. In DNA form, the CDR3 reads TGTGCCAGCAGCCTCCGGGACTGGGAAAACAATGAGCAGTTCTTC.

This clonotype was counted a few times. V and J are TRBV6-5 and TRBJ1-2; 8 bases align to TRBD1. The trim removed 5 bases at V and 3 bases at J, leaving 8 bases unmatched. Germline V gives CDR1 MNHEY, CDR2 SVGAGI. The CDR3 covers 15 residues. In DNA form, the CDR3 reads TGTGCCAGCAGTACCCCCGGGACAGGATACTATGGCTACACCTTC. This gives the protein CASSTPGTGYYGYTF.

The CDR3 is CASSPGAWGPTYGANVLTF. The CDR3 DNA is TGTGCCAGCAGCCCTGGGGCCTGGGGTCCCACGTATGGGGCCAACGTCCTGACTTTC. This chain uses TRBV5-6 with TRBJ2-6, with D possibly matching TRBD1 (5 bases). Germline lookup yields CDR1 SGHDT and CDR2 YYEEEE. Trimming left V 4 bases short and J 3 bases short, with 23 bases between. CDR3 length: 19 amino acids.

This clonotype was seen more than once but under ten times. The CDR3 region is CASSEVRMNTEAFF. Written as DNA, the CDR3 is TGTGCCAGCAGTGAAGTCCGGATGAACACTGAAGCTTTCTTT. The rearrangement joins TRBV6-1 to TRBJ1-1; the D is unclear. V was clipped by 1 base and J by 0 bases, with 6 bases between them. The germline CDR1 and CDR2 sequences are MNHNS and SASEGT. CDR3 size: 14 residues.

A few counts support this clonotype. The chain carries TRBV6-5 and TRBJ1-4, with TRBD1 as a possible D gene (6 bases). The CDR3 is made up of 15 amino acids. The ends were cut back, 0 bases at V and 7 bases at J, with 12 bases in the middle. Germline-derived CDR1 and CDR2 are MNHEY and SVGAGI. CDR3 nucleotides: TGTGCCAGCAGTTACTCCGGAGGAGGGGGTGAAAAACTGTTTTTT. It specifies CASSYSGGGGEKLFF.

This chain connects TRBV6-1 to TRBJ2-3, with 10 bases identical to TRBD2. The germline gives CDR1 MNHNS, CDR2 SASEGT. The CDR3 length is 15 residues. Germline trimming cut 6 bases from V and 5 bases from J; bases unmatched to any gene: 8. The CDR3 sequence is CASSETSGARDTQYF. The CDR3 nucleotides are TGTGCCAGCAGCGAAACTAGCGGGGCGCGAGATACGCAGTATTTT.

This clonotype was picked up a small number of times. The chain has TRBV5-4 and TRBJ2-1; 10 nucleotides match TRBD2. The CDR3 consists of 16 residues. Trimming removed 4 bases from V and 5 bases from J; junction bases left unmatched: 9. Germline CDR1 is SGHNT and CDR2 is YYREEE (reference sequence). CDR3 loop: CASSPPRTSGNNEQFF. The CDR3 DNA reads as TGTGCCAGCAGCCCACCTCGGACTAGCGGCAACAATGAGCAGTTCTTC.

This clonotype has just a few counts. The rearrangement joins TRBV6-6 to TRBJ1-6; D might be TRBD1 (6 bases). The germline CDR1 and CDR2 sequences are MNHNY and SVGAGI (reference sequence). V lost 0 bases and J 7 bases, leaving 13 bases between the germline ends. The CDR3 length is 16 residues. CDR3 in DNA: TGTGCCAGCAGTTACTCGCGGGGTCAGGGGAATTCACCCCTCCACTTT. This translates into CASSYSRGQGNSPLHF.

The chain has TRBV21-1 and TRBJ2-5; TRBD2, the table's D call, lacks a check against the DNA. TRBV21-1 is a pseudogene. This CDR3 region has 14 residues. CDR3 DNA: TGTGCCAGCAGCAAACGGGGACTGCTGCTCGGGCAGTACTTC. Translation gives CASSKRGLLLGQYF.

This chain uses TRBV4-1 with TRBJ1-6; TRBD1 might be the D (6 bases). CDR1 and CDR2 (germline): MGHRA, YSYEKL. This CDR3 region has 15 residues. V shed 4 bases and J shed 10 bases, with 17 bases lying between them. The CDR3 sequence: CASSRSQGSESPLHF. In nucleotides, the CDR3 is TGCGCCAGCAGCCGCTCACAGGGATCAGAGTCACCCCTCCACTTT.

This rearrangement joins TRBV20-1 to TRBJ2-5; 8 positions agree with TRBD2. V trimming: 5 bases; J trimming: 5 bases; junction bases outside the gene matches: 10. CDR1 is DFQATT, CDR2 SNEGSKA, per germline (reference sequence). The CDR3 has 14 amino acids. The CDR3 DNA follows: TGCAGTGCTCCCTCGGCGGGGGGCTCGGAGACCCAGTACTTC. Translation: CSAPSAGGSETQYF.

This clonotype has a handful of counts. The J gene is TRBJ1-2, the V gene TRBV2; D gene uncertain. Germline V gene data show CDR1 as SNHLY and CDR2 as FYNNEI. Trimming removed 10 bases from V and 7 bases from J, with 22 bases in between. CDR3 length: 14 residues. The CDR3 reads CATPIDFRGGGYTF. The CDR3 nucleotides are TGTGCCACCCCGATTGATTTCCGTGGTGGTGGCTACACCTTC.

The chain links TRBV6-1 to TRBJ2-3, with a weak D call TRBD2 (6 bases). This CDR3 contains 16 residues. The germline gives CDR1 MNHNS, CDR2 SASEGT. The V and J ends lost 4 bases and 2 bases respectively, with 16 bases between them. CDR3 bases: TGTGCCAGCAGTGTAAAGCCGGGACTCTTCACAGATACGCAGTATTTT. Translation gives CASSVKPGLFTDTQYF.

This clonotype was counted once. The chain joins TRBV20-1 to TRBJ2-1; 7 nucleotides agree with TRBD2. V lost 8 bases to trimming and J lost 8 bases; unmatched junction nucleotides: 15. Germline CDR1 is DFQATT and CDR2 is SNEGSKA (reference sequence). The CDR3 loop spans 14 amino acids. The CDR3 region is CSMVRREYRHEQFF. CDR3 nucleotides: TGCAGTATGGTTCGGCGGGAGTATCGGCATGAGCAGTTCTTC.

J is TRBJ2-7 and V is TRBV20-1, with TRBD2 identical over 9 bases. The CDR3 has 16 amino acids. Trimming took 5 bases from V and 0 from J; bases not matched to a gene: 11. Per germline, CDR1 DFQATT and CDR2 SNEGSKA (reference sequence). In nucleotides, the CDR3 is TGCAGTGCTGTTCTAGCGGGATTGGGAAGCTCCTACGAGCAGTACTTC. Translating it yields CSAVLAGLGSSYEQYF.

This clonotype was observed a few times. The rearrangement links TRBV7-6 to TRBJ1-5, with D hard to call. The CDR3 covers 14 residues. V lost 5 bases and J 2 bases, leaving 10 bases between the germline ends. Per germline, CDR1 SGHVS and CDR2 FNYEAQ. DNA for the CDR3: TGTGCCAGCAGCGGCGGTAGTGGCAATCAGCCCCAGCATTTT. Amino acids: CASSGGSGNQPQHF.